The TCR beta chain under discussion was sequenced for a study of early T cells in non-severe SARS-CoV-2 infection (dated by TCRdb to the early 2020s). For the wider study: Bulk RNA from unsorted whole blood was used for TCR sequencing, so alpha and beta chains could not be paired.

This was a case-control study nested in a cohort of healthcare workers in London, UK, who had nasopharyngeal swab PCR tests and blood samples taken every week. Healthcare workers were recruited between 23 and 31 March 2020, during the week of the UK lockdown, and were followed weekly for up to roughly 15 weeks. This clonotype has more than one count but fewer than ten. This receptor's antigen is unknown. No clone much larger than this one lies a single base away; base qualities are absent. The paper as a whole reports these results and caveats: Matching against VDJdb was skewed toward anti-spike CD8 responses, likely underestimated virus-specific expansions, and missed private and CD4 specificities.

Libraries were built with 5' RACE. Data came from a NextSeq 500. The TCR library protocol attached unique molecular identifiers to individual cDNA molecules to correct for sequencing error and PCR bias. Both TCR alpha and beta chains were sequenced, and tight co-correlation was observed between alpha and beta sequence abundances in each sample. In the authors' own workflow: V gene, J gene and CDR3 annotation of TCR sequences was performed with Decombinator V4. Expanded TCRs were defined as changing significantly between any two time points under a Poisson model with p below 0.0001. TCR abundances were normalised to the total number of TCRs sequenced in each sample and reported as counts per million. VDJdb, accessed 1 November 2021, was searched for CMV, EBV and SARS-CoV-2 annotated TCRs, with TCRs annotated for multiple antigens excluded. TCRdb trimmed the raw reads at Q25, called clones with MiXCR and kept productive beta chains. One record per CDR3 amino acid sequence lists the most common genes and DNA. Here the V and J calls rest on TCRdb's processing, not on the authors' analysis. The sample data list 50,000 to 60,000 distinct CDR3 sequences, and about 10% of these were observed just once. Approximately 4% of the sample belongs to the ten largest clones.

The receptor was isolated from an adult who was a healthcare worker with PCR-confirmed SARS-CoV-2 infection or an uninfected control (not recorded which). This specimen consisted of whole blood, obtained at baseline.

The DNA reads as follows: TGCGCCAGCAGCTTGGATCCGGGGAACACCGGGGAGCTGTTTTTT. This translates into CASSLDPGNTGELFF. In this chain, TRBV5-1 is recombined with TRBJ2-2; the D gene cannot be named for sure. Per the germline V gene, SGHRS is the CDR1 and YFSETQ is the CDR2. From its cysteine to its phenylalanine, the CDR3 spans 15 amino acids. Only the CDR3 region is kept as DNA, spanning 45 bases read in frame from base 1. Trimming removed 0 bases from V and 1 base from J, leaving 7 bases between the germline ends.